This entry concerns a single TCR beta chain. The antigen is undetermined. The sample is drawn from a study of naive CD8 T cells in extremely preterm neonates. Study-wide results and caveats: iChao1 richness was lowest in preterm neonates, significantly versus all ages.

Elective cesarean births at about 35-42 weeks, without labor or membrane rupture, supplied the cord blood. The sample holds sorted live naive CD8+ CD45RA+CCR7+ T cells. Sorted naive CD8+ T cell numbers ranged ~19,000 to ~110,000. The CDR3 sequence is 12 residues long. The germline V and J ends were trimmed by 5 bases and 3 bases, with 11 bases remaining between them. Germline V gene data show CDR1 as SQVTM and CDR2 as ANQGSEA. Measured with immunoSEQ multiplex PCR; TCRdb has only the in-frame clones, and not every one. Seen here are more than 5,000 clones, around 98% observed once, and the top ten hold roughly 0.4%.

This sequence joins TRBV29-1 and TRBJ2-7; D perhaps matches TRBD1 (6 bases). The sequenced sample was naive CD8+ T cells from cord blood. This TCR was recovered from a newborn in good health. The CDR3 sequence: CSVLGQNYEQYF. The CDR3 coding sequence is TGCAGCGTTTTAGGACAGAACTACGAGCAGTACTTC.